The following is a T cell receptor (beta chain) sequence with its context. V was clipped by 4 bases and J by 0 bases, with 16 bases between them. Per germline, CDR1 GTSNPN and CDR2 SVGIG (reference sequence). The CDR3 is 16 residues long. These data originate in a study of OX40 agonist ivuxolimab in advanced cancers. Across the whole study: Aged about 20 to 80 with a mean of 60 years, they were under 85% male.

The data were produced by immunoSEQ multiplex PCR, yet TCRdb's version contains in-frame clones alone and is incomplete. There are tens of thousands of clones in the sample; more than 80% occur only once, and under 3.5% lies in the top ten. The rearrangement uses TRBV30 and TRBJ2-1; possibly TRBD2 for D (6 bases). Sequencing used CD4+ or CD8+ T cells sorted from blood, obtained in a trial of the OX40 agonist ivuxolimab. The sequence was collected from an adult with an advanced solid tumor such as melanoma, head and neck, liver or kidney cancer. The DNA for the CDR3 is TGTGCCTGGACCCAAACTAGCCTAAGCTCCTACAATGAGCAGTTCTTC. Encoded protein: CAWTQTSLSSYNEQFF.